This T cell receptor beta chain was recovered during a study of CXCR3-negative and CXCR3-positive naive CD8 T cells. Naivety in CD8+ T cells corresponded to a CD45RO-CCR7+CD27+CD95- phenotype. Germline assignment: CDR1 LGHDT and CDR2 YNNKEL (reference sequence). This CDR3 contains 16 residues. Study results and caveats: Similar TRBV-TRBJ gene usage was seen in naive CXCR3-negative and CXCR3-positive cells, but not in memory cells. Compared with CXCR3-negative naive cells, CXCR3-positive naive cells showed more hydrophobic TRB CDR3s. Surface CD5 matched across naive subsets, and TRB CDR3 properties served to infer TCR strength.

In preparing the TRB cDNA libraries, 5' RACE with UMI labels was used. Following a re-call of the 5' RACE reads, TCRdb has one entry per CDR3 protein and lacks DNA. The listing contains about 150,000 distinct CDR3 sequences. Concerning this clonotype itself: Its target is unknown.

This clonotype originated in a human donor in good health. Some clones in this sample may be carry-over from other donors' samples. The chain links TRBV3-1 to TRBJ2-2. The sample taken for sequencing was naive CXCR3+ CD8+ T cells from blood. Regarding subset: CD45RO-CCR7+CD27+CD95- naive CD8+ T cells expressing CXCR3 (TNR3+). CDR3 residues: CATNSEDSANTGELFF.